These 26 T cell receptor beta chains came from one sample sequenced in a study of a mutant IDH1 vaccine in newly diagnosed glioma. Their antigens are not known. Time point here: week 5, during vaccination. Each vaccine dose was 300 ug of mutant IDH1 20-mer peptide, with topical imiquimod. Method: immunoSEQ multiplex PCR; TCRdb's copy keeps in-frame clones and lacks some. There are 70,000 to 90,000 clones in the sample; 90% to 95% occur only once, and 0.56% lies in the top ten. Specimen: PBMCs, collected from a glioma patient whose treatment included an IDH1 peptide vaccine. Receptors originate from a woman aged 45-60 years with glioma.

This chain uses TRBV10-1 with TRBJ1-2; D unresolved. The germline V and J ends were trimmed by 10 bases and 5 bases, with 17 bases remaining between them. The CDR3 is 13 residues long. CDR1 and CDR2 (germline): WNHNN, SYGVQD (reference sequence). CDR3 DNA: TGCGCCACTGTGAACGGGGTTGAATATGGCTACACCTTC. It codes for CATVNGVEYGYTF.

The J gene is TRBJ2-2, the V gene TRBV5-1; the D gene is possibly TRBD1 (5 bases). The V gene's germline CDR1 is SGHRS and CDR2 YFSETQ. Trimming removed 4 bases at V and 0 bases at J, with 13 bases between. The CDR3 is 16 residues long. CDR3 residues: CASSLQGSPNTGELFF. In DNA form, the CDR3 reads TGCGCCAGCAGCCTCCAGGGCTCTCCGAACACCGGGGAGCTGTTTTTT.

The V gene is TRBV7-8, the J gene TRBJ1-4; D is undetermined. CDR1 SGHVS and CDR2 FQNEAQ come from the germline V gene. This CDR3 has 14 amino acids. Trimming removed 5 bases from V and 6 bases from J, with 13 bases in between. In DNA form, the CDR3 reads TGTGCCAGCAGCACCGGGGAGCTCGATGAAAAACTGTTTTTT. Protein: CASSTGELDEKLFF.

The chain's CDR3 is CASSEAGWGNQPQHF. The CDR3 coding sequence is TGTGCCAGCAGTGAAGCAGGGTGGGGCAATCAGCCCCAGCATTTT. The chain uses TRBV6-1 and TRBJ1-5; D is undetermined. The ends were cut back, 0 bases at V and 2 bases at J, with 8 bases in the middle. The CDR3 sequence is 15 residues long. CDR1 is MNHNS and CDR2 is SASEGT in the germline V gene.

This chain connects TRBV9 to TRBJ2-2; the match to TRBD2 covers 12 bases. V trimming: 3 bases; J trimming: 1 base; junction bases outside the gene matches: 4. Germline V lookup: CDR1 SGDLS, CDR2 YYNGEE. The CDR3 covers 17 residues. CDR3 DNA: TGTGCCAGCAGCGCCCCACTAGCGGGGGGGAACACCGGGGAGCTGTTTTTT. Translating gives CASSAPLAGGNTGELFF. Based on the CDR3 plus reference TRBV9 and TRBJ2-2, the full variable domain is DSGVTQTPKHLITATGQRVTLRCSPRSGDLSVYWYQQSLDQGLQFLIQYYNGEERAKGNILERFSAQQFPDLHSELNLSSLELGDSALYFCASSAPLAGGNTGELFFGEGSRLTVL.

This sequence joins TRBV4-2 and TRBJ1-2; D ambiguous. V was trimmed by 0 bases and J by 7 bases, leaving 21 bases between them. This CDR3 has 17 amino acids. Germline V CDR1 and CDR2: LGHNA, YNFKEQ. CDR3 DNA: TGTGCCAGCAGCCAAGATCAAGGGAGGAGACGTCGTAGTGGCTACACCTTC. It is translated as CASSQDQGRRRRSGYTF.

In its sample, this clone was seen a few times. The rearrangement joins TRBV15 to TRBJ2-2, with 9 nucleotides matching TRBD1. CDR1 LNHNV and CDR2 YYDKDF come from the germline V gene (reference sequence). V lost 3 bases, J lost 5 bases, and 1 base stayed unmatched. This CDR3 is built from 14 residues. CDR3 in amino acids: CATSRDRGTGELFF. CDR3 bases: TGTGCCACCAGCAGGGACAGGGGAACCGGGGAGCTGTTTTTT.

The chain joins TRBV19 to TRBJ2-3; 7 bases match TRBD1. CDR1 is LNHDA, CDR2 SQIVND, per germline (reference sequence). The CDR3 has 15 amino acids. The ends lost 4 bases at V and 2 bases at J; junction bases unmatched: 6. CDR3 amino acids: CASSKGQRFTDTQYF. The CDR3 bases are TGTGCCAGTAGTAAGGGACAGAGATTCACAGATACGCAGTATTTT.

V and J are TRBV9 and TRBJ2-7; a weak D match, TRBD1 (6 bases). The CDR3 totals 13 residues. Germline CDR1 reads SGDLS; CDR2 reads YYNGEE. V lost 0 bases, J lost 4 bases, and 8 bases lay in between. The CDR3 reads CASSVGDNYEQYF. CDR3 DNA: TGTGCCAGCAGCGTAGGGGACAATTACGAGCAGTACTTC. Variable domain in full (rest from reference TRBV9 and TRBJ2-7): DSGVTQTPKHLITATGQRVTLRCSPRSGDLSVYWYQQSLDQGLQFLIQYYNGEERAKGNILERFSAQQFPDLHSELNLSSLELGDSALYFCASSVGDNYEQYFGPGTRLTVT.

V usage is TRBV5-4 and J usage is TRBJ1-4; TRBD1 might be the D (6 bases). CDR3 size: 13 residues. V was pared by 4 bases and J by 6 bases, with 10 bases between. Germline V gene lookup returns CDR1 SGHNT and CDR2 YYREEE (reference sequence). CDR3 amino acids: CASSPRQDEKLFF. The CDR3 DNA sequence: TGTGCCAGCAGCCCACGACAGGATGAAAAACTGTTTTTT.

This chain links TRBV7-9 with TRBJ2-7, with TRBD1 matching 7 bases. Unmatched junction bases numbered 11, after V lost 0 bases and J lost 9 bases. From germline, CDR1 is SEHNR and CDR2 FQNEAQ (reference sequence). This CDR3 spans 15 amino acids. In DNA, the CDR3 is TGTGCCAGCAGCTTAGCGCAAGTGACAGGGCACGGGCAGTACTTC. Amino acid sequence: CASSLAQVTGHGQYF.

This sequence joins TRBV7-9 and TRBJ2-7; 7 bases are a match to TRBD1. Germline-derived CDR1 and CDR2 are SEHNR and FQNEAQ (reference sequence). The CDR3 spans 14 residues. The ends lost 5 bases at V and 3 bases at J; junction bases unmatched: 7. CDR3 nucleotide sequence: TGTGCCAGCAGCACCGGGACAGCAAACTACGAGCAGTACTTC. Translation gives CASSTGTANYEQYF.

The chain is built from TRBV30 and TRBJ2-1, with D hard to call. The CDR3 runs to 16 residues. CDR1 and CDR2 (germline): GTSNPN, SVGIG (reference sequence). The V and J ends lost 3 bases and 2 bases respectively, with 17 bases between them. CDR3 sequence: CAWSSLPLRPYNEQFF. For the CDR3, the DNA is TGTGCCTGGAGCTCCCTTCCCCTTAGGCCCTACAATGAGCAGTTCTTC.

The V and J genes are TRBV10-3 and TRBJ2-5, with 8 bases matching TRBD2. V trimming: 1 base; J trimming: 4 bases; junction bases outside the gene matches: 8. This CDR3 is built from 16 residues. CDR1 and CDR2 from the germline V gene are ENHRY and SYGVKD. This chain's CDR3 is CAISEFKAGVPETQYF. CDR3 coding DNA: TGTGCCATCAGTGAGTTCAAAGCGGGAGTTCCAGAGACCCAGTACTTC.

The chain combines TRBV7-9 with TRBJ2-2; 8 bases match TRBD1. The germline CDR1 and CDR2 sequences are SEHNR and FQNEAQ (reference sequence). The CDR3 has 16 residues. The V gene end was trimmed by 6 bases and the J gene end by 6 bases; junction bases not matched to a gene: 12. The CDR3 region has the DNA TGTGCCAGCAGTTCGGGACAGGAGAGTGTTGCCGGGGAGCTGTTTTTT. As protein: CASSSGQESVAGELFF.

The V gene is TRBV6-6, the J gene TRBJ2-7; TRBD1 is a possible D gene (5 bases). With 6 bases removed from V and 1 base from J, the gap between germline ends came to 10 bases. The CDR3 is 13 amino acids. Germline loops: CDR1 MNHNY, CDR2 SVGAGI (reference sequence). This CDR3 is CASSPGPSYEQYF. The CDR3 DNA reads as TGTGCCAGCAGCCCAGGGCCTTCCTACGAGCAGTACTTC.

The genes are TRBV10-3 and TRBJ2-7; the D is unclear. Trimming left V 2 bases short and J 0 bases short, with 5 bases between. CDR3 size: 13 residues. The germline gives CDR1 ENHRY, CDR2 SYGVKD. Here the CDR3 reads CAISEQPSYEQYF. The CDR3 DNA reads as TGTGCCATCAGTGAGCAGCCCTCCTACGAGCAGTACTTC.

The chain joins TRBV5-4 to TRBJ2-7; TRBD1 agrees at 7 bases. Germline loops: CDR1 SGHNT, CDR2 YYREEE (reference sequence). CDR3 length: 14 residues. J was trimmed by 3 bases and V by 2 bases; bases with no gene match: 5. The CDR3 nucleotides read TGTGCCAGCAGCTTCGGGACAGAGATCTACGAGCAGTACTTC. The encoded protein is CASSFGTEIYEQYF.

The chain combines TRBV28 with TRBJ1-6, with 9 bases aligning to TRBD1. Trimming at V came to 8 bases and at J to 7 bases, leaving 9 bases not matched to a gene. Germline V gives CDR1 MDHEN, CDR2 SYDVKM. The CDR3 is 15 amino acids. The CDR3 region is CASQTTGTGNSPLHF. CDR3 DNA: TGTGCCAGCCAAACTACCGGGACAGGGAATTCACCCCTCCACTTT.

The chain carries TRBV6-5 and TRBJ1-2, with TRBD1 as a possible D gene (5 bases). This CDR3 spans 14 amino acids. Germline V gene lookup returns CDR1 MNHEY and CDR2 SVGAGI. With 2 bases removed from V and 7 bases from J, the gap between germline ends came to 14 bases. The CDR3 region is CASSYGEGIFGYTF. The CDR3 region has the DNA TGTGCCAGCAGTTACGGGGAGGGGATCTTTGGCTACACCTTC.

The chain is built from TRBV6-5 and TRBJ2-3; TRBD1 or TRBD2 may be the D gene (6 bases each). The CDR3 covers 15 residues. The germline CDR1 and CDR2 sequences are MNHEY and SVGAGI. With 1 base removed from V and 5 bases from J, the gap between germline ends came to 13 bases. The DNA for the CDR3 is TGTGCCAGCAGTTACTATAGCGGCAGGGGAGATACGCAGTATTTT. Protein: CASSYYSGRGDTQYF.

This clone occurred a few times. The rearrangement uses TRBV19 and TRBJ1-2; 9 nucleotides match TRBD1. Per the germline V gene, CDR1 is LNHDA and CDR2 is SQIVND (reference sequence). Unmatched junction bases numbered 14, after V lost 5 bases and J lost 4 bases. The length of the CDR3 is 17 residues. The CDR3 spells CASSDLTGGRGGYGYTF. DNA for the CDR3: TGTGCCAGTAGTGACCTGACAGGGGGGCGCGGTGGCTATGGCTACACCTTC.

This chain joins TRBV10-1 and TRBJ2-5; 9 bases are shared with TRBD1. The CDR3 spans 15 residues. V dropped 0 bases and J dropped 1; count of bases not matched to a gene: 0. Germline V gene lookup returns CDR1 WNHNN and CDR2 SYGVQD (reference sequence). The CDR3 is CASSESTGGQETQYF. DNA of the CDR3: TGCGCCAGCAGTGAGTCGACAGGGGGCCAAGAGACCCAGTACTTC.

This clone was counted a few times. The chain is built from TRBV29-1 and TRBJ1-4; 8 nucleotides match TRBD1. V lost 7 bases, J lost 10 bases, and 8 bases stayed unmatched. The CDR3 length is 12 residues. Germline V gene sequence: CDR1 SQVTM, CDR2 ANQGSEA. The CDR3 loop reads CSAGTGDGKLFF. The CDR3 DNA sequence: TGCAGCGCCGGGACAGGAGACGGAAAACTGTTTTTT. Filled out from reference TRBV29-1 and TRBJ1-4, the complete variable domain reads SAVISQKPSRDICQRGTSLTIQCQVDSQVTMMFWYRQQPGQSLTLIATANQGSEATYESGFVIDKFPISRPNLTFSTLTVSNMSPEDSSIYLCSAGTGDGKLFFGSGTQLSVL.

The chain carries TRBV6-5 and TRBJ1-5; D gene uncertain. The CDR3 has 14 residues. Germline CDR1 is MNHEY and CDR2 is SVGAGI. With 0 bases removed from V and 7 bases from J, the gap between germline ends came to 10 bases. The CDR3: CASSYSEAGQPQHF. CDR3 bases: TGTGCCAGCAGTTACTCAGAAGCGGGGCAGCCCCAGCATTTT.

V and J are TRBV2 and TRBJ1-2; D possibly corresponds to TRBD1 (5 bases). V was clipped by 4 bases and J by 5 bases, with 14 bases between them. Germline CDR1 is SNHLY and CDR2 is FYNNEI. The CDR3 totals 14 residues. The CDR3: CASSVEGKEYGYTF. The CDR3 DNA reads TGTGCCAGCAGTGTAGAGGGGAAAGAATATGGCTACACCTTC. The whole variable domain, filled in from reference TRBV2 and TRBJ1-2, reads EPEVTQTPSHQVTQMGQEVILRCVPISNHLYFYWYRQILGQKVEFLVSFYNNEISEKSEIFDDQFSVERPDGSNFTLKIRSTKLEDSAMYFCASSVEGKEYGYTFGSGTRLTVV.